The rows below give T cell receptor beta chains drawn from one sample of a study of blood T cell repertoires in COVID-19. Sequencing was performed with immunoSEQ multiplex PCR; in TCRdb, only in-frame clones are kept and a portion is missing. The data contain about 210,000 clones, around 82% of them singletons. The sequencing input was peripheral blood. These receptors were obtained from a woman aged 40 to 50 with acute or convalescent COVID-19. CDR3s leave out the opening cysteine and the closing phenylalanine or tryptophan. The order of the fields is V gene, J gene, CDR3 length, CDR3 protein.

>TRBV9|TRBJ1-1|13
ASSVVLGGNTEAF
>TRBV24-1|TRBJ2-3|15
ATSDWADKSGTDTQY
>TRBV6-1|TRBJ1-2|12
ASERGGGRDGYT
>TRBV10-3|TRBJ1-4|12
AIRPTGASEKLF
>TRBV11-2|TRBJ2-3|15
ASSERGRAGGTDTQY
>TRBV15|TRBJ2-7|16
ATSRAERDRDYPCEQY
>TRBV27|TRBJ2-1|13
ASSPILSSYNEQF
>TRBV3-1/TRBV3-2|TRBJ1-5|11
ASSDSLNQPQH
>TRBV5-1|TRBJ2-2|13
ASSNLDRIAGELF
>TRBV11-2|TRBJ2-7|12
ASSLWASSYEQY
>TRBV7-2|TRBJ1-5|12
ASSPDGGERPQH
>TRBV6-2/TRBV6-3|TRBJ2-7|14
ASSYGFLAGGDEQY
>TRBV6-5|TRBJ2-3|13
ASSYGGGRADTQY
>TRBV5-1|TRBJ2-4|14
ASSKDRGTTKNIQY
>TRBV7-2|TRBJ2-3|12
ASTRDRGTDTQY
>TRBV4-3|TRBJ2-1|15
ASSQDGTTSGSREQF
>TRBV4-2|TRBJ2-3|13
ASSPQRGGTDTQY
>TRBV11-2|TRBJ2-3|11
ASTRTSVDTQY
>TRBV6-5|TRBJ2-2|14
ASSYRIGTATGELF
>TRBV6-5|TRBJ2-7|11
ASSRDFHYEQY
>TRBV5-8|TRBJ2-7|10
ASSTRVSEQY
>TRBV3-1/TRBV3-2|TRBJ2-3|11
ASSQDSEVTQY
>TRBV11-2|TRBJ2-3|16
ASSLPSAGGLGTDTQY
>TRBV5-5|TRBJ2-5|12
ASSSGQGGETQY
>TRBV19|TRBJ2-1|12
ASSASGSYNEQF
>TRBV14|TRBJ1-2|18
ASSQFSGDRAFITNYGYT
>TRBV21-1|TRBJ1-5|13
AGYTDRASNQPQH
>TRBV30|TRBJ2-7|12
AWTTGTSTYEQY
>TRBV18|TRBJ2-3|10
ASSPSADTQY
>TRBV29-1|TRBJ2-3|14
SVEDFGTSGRANGY
>TRBV10-2|TRBJ2-1|13
ASGPSGGPYNEQF
>TRBV19|TRBJ2-3|14
ASSGLAGIAADTQY
>TRBV18|TRBJ1-5|14
ASSPQTRSLNQPQH
>TRBV30|TRBJ2-2|12
AYQGGQGTHWLF
>TRBV27|TRBJ2-7|13
ASSPTGQGLNEQY
>TRBV18|TRBJ2-3|14
ASSPRAASGADTQY
>TRBV30|TRBJ1-3|11
AYQVYSGNTIY
>TRBV27|TRBJ2-7|14
ASSPLPGTGGNEQY
>TRBV5-1|TRBJ2-3|12
ASSLDSGTDTQY
>TRBV13|TRBJ1-2|13
ASSRDRGLNYGYT
>TRBV19|TRBJ2-7|12
ASSSRGLSGEQY
>TRBV5-1|TRBJ1-2|13
ASSLAGSSGNGYT
>TRBV7-2|TRBJ2-3|12
ASRTSGSTDTQY
>TRBV11-2|TRBJ2-2|10
ASSLALSELF
>TRBV7-9|TRBJ1-3|13
ASSWGQSSGNTIY
>TRBV5-1|TRBJ2-1|15
ASSLAASGSPYNEQF
>TRBV5-4|TRBJ2-5|11
ASSLDRLGTQY
>TRBV10-2|TRBJ1-2|12
ASSVDGDNYGYT
>TRBV7-9|TRBJ1-5|15
ASSLGQGLDSNQPQH
>TRBV4-1|TRBJ2-1|14
ASSPVLAGSGNEQF
>TRBV5-1|TRBJ2-7|13
ASSLAGTAPYEQY
>TRBV3-1/TRBV3-2|TRBJ1-6|10
ASGTGQSPLH
>TRBV5-1|TRBJ2-3|11
ASSSLVSDTQY
>TRBV7-6|TRBJ1-5|13
ASSAGGAGNQPQH
>TRBV30|TRBJ2-2|10
AWSVRRGELF
>TRBV9|TRBJ2-6|15
ASSVVTGGSGANVLT
>TRBV27|TRBJ2-3|14
ASRIGTSGFTDTQY
>TRBV5-8|TRBJ2-1|16
ASSLDRTSGGAYNEQF